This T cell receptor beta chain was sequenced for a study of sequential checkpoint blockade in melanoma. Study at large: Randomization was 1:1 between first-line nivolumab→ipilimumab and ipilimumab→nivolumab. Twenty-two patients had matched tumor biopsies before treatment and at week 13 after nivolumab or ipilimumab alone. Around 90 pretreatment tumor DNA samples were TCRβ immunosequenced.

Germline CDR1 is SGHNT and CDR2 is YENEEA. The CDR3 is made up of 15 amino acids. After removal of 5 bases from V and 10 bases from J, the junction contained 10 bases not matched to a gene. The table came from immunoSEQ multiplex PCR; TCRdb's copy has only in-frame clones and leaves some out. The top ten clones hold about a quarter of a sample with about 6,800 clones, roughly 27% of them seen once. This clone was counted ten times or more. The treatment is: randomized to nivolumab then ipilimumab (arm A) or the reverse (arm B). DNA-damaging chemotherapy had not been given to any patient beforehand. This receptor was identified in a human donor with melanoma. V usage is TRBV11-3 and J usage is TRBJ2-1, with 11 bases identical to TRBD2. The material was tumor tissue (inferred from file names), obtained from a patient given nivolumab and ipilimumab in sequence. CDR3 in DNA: TGTGCCAGCAGCAAACACGGGACTAGCGGCGCGGAGCAGTTCTTC. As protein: CASSKHGTSGAEQFF.